These 23 T cell receptor beta chains originate from one sample sequenced in a study of molecular identifiers for immune sequencing clone quantification. TCRdb recomputed calls from the PCR reads with MiXCR, one row per CDR3 protein. Of over 600,000 distinct CDR3 sequences listed, 15% to 20% are singletons. Sample: naive CD8+ T cells from blood, with Jurkat cell RNA spiked in. Subset of the sample: FACS-sorted CD8+CD4-CCR7+CD45RA+ naive T cells. The receptors originated from a human donor in good health. Some libraries in this study had Jurkat cell RNA spiked in.

About this clonotype: A much larger clone is a single base away; this may be a read error. The chain uses TRBV5-1 and TRBJ2-7; tentatively, D is TRBD2 (5 bases). Trimming removed 1 base at V and 0 bases at J, with 14 bases between. There are 16 residues in the CDR3. Germline CDR1 SGHRS, CDR2 YFSETQ. CDR3 protein: CASSLSTQRGSYEQYF. The CDR3 region has the DNA TGCGCCAGCAGCTTGAGCACCCAACGGGGCTCCTACGAGCAGTACTTC.

This clonotype was observed at least ten times. The chain combines TRBV7-9 with TRBJ1-1, with 8 bases identical to TRBD1. J was trimmed by 0 bases and V by 5 bases; bases with no gene match: 11. CDR1 is SEHNR, CDR2 FQNEAQ, per germline (reference sequence). The CDR3 has 17 residues. CDR3 nucleotides: TGTGCCAGCAGCCCGATCGGACAGGGAATAATGAACACTGAAGCTTTCTTT. Amino acid sequence: CASSPIGQGIMNTEAFF. Drawing the rest from reference TRBV7-9 and TRBJ1-1, the complete variable domain is DTGVSQNPRHKITKRGQNVTFRCDPISEHNRLYWYRQTLGQGPEFLTYFQNEAQLEKSRLLSDRFSAERPKGSFSTLEIQRTEQGDSAMYLCASSPIGQGIMNTEAFFGQGTRLTVV.

This rearrangement joins TRBV5-6 to TRBJ2-1, with a possible D match to TRBD2 (5 bases). CDR1 is SGHDT and CDR2 is YYEEEE in the germline V gene. V was clipped by 5 bases and J by 4 bases, with 22 bases between them. CDR3 length: 17 residues. CDR3 loop: CASRSGRAGVNYNEQFF. The CDR3 DNA follows: TGTGCCAGCAGGTCCGGACGGGCGGGTGTCAATTACAATGAGCAGTTCTTC.

The V and J genes are TRBV7-2 and TRBJ2-1, with a tentative D call TRBD2 (6 bases). The germline gives CDR1 SGHTA, CDR2 FQGNSA. The CDR3 is 15 amino acids. Deletions cut 4 bases from V and 3 bases from J, with 13 bases between. Written as DNA, the CDR3 is TGTGCCAGCAGCTCACCTGCGGGATTCTACAATGAGCAGTTCTTC. This encodes CASSSPAGFYNEQFF.

This clonotype showed up many times. V is TRBV6-5 and J is TRBJ2-2, with D perhaps TRBD2 (6 bases). Trimming stripped 4 bases from V and 4 bases from J, with 16 bases between. The CDR3 has 16 residues. Germline CDR1 reads MNHEY; CDR2 reads SVGAGI. In DNA, the CDR3 is TGTGCCAGCAGTTGGGAGGACACTCCGAGCACCGGGGAGCTGTTTTTT. Encoded protein: CASSWEDTPSTGELFF.

This clonotype was counted ten times or more. The rearrangement uses TRBV6-5 and TRBJ2-5, with D perhaps matching TRBD1 (6 bases). CDR3 length: 13 amino acids. The germline gives CDR1 MNHEY, CDR2 SVGAGI. Deletions cut 5 bases from V and 5 bases from J, with 12 bases between. Here the CDR3 reads CASSPTGIETQYF. The CDR3 nucleotides are TGTGCCAGCAGTCCCACAGGGATCGAGACCCAGTACTTC.

A few counts support this clonotype. This chain joins TRBV11-2 and TRBJ2-7; D might be TRBD1 or TRBD2, each matching 5 bases. The CDR3 runs to 17 residues. From germline, CDR1 is SGHAT and CDR2 FQNNGV. V lost 1 base to trimming and J lost 0 bases, with 16 bases between them. In DNA form, the CDR3 reads TGTGCCAGCAGCTTAGGGTTTATTGGGGGTAGCTCCTACGAGCAGTACTTC. Encoded protein: CASSLGFIGGSSYEQYF.

This clonotype has at least ten counts. The V gene is TRBV7-9, the J gene TRBJ2-7; D is perhaps TRBD1 (6 bases). V lost 5 bases and J 6 bases, leaving 11 bases between the germline ends. The CDR3 is 12 residues long. Germline loops: CDR1 SEHNR, CDR2 FQNEAQ (reference sequence). Here the CDR3 reads CASSPGAGEQYF. In DNA form, the CDR3 reads TGTGCCAGCAGCCCAGGGGCGGGCGAGCAGTACTTC.

A remark on this clonotype: A much larger clone lies a single base off, so this may be a read error. The chain carries TRBV27 and TRBJ1-2; D ambiguous. This CDR3 is 15 amino acids long. CDR1 is MNHEY and CDR2 is SMNVEV in the germline V gene (reference sequence). Here the CDR3 DNA reads TGTGCCAGCGGTTTAACAGCCCGCGACAAGAATGGCTACACCTTC. It encodes CASGLTARDKNGYTF.

The sample holds a few counts of this clonotype. CDR3 bases: TGTGCCACCACTTCTCTTGAGACACCGAACACTGAAGCTTTCTTT. This encodes CATTSLETPNTEAFF. The chain combines TRBV12-3 or TRBV12-4 with TRBJ1-1; D call uncertain. The CDR3 is 15 amino acids. V lost 10 bases and J lost 1, with 19 bases in between.

In its sample, this clonotype was seen a few times. With a much larger clone just one base away, this may be a read error. The conserved phenylalanine or tryptophan is not found at the CDR3 terminus, so this likely reflects a read error. The rearrangement joins TRBV5-4 to TRBJ2-5; D gene unclear. Trimming left V 3 bases short and J 1 base short, with 13 bases between. Germline CDR1 is SGHNT and CDR2 is YYREEE (reference sequence). CDR3 length equals 15 residues. DNA for the CDR3: TGTGCCAGCAGCTCGTTAGTGGAAGCCCAAGAGACCCAGTACCTC. It yields the protein CASSSLVEAQETQYL.

This clonotype was observed at least ten times. This chain connects TRBV4-3 to TRBJ2-6, with 7 bases that match TRBD2. Germline CDR1 is LGHNA and CDR2 is YSLEER. The ends lost 3 bases at V and 0 bases at J; junction bases unmatched: 14. The CDR3 is 20 amino acids. CDR3 in amino acids: CASSHPKGGSETSGANVLTF. The CDR3 region has the DNA TGCGCCAGCAGCCACCCAAAGGGAGGGTCCGAAACCTCTGGGGCCAACGTCCTGACTTTC.

The V gene is TRBV10-3, the J gene TRBJ1-2; 8 bases match TRBD1. CDR1 and CDR2 from the germline V gene are ENHRY and SYGVKD. The CDR3 has 14 residues. V lost 0 bases and J lost 8; bases outside the gene matches: 5. CDR3 region: CAISESAGGWGYTF. CDR3 bases: TGTGCCATCAGTGAGTCGGCAGGGGGCTGGGGCTACACCTTC.

The table lists this clonotype with many counts. The chain recombines TRBV19 with TRBJ2-7; D not certain. V lost 6 bases, J lost 0 bases, and 12 bases lay in between. Germline V gene lookup returns CDR1 LNHDA and CDR2 SQIVND (reference sequence). The CDR3 totals 14 residues. The CDR3 DNA sequence: TGTGCCAGTAGCCCCCGTCGCAGCTCCTACGAGCAGTACTTC. It specifies CASSPRRSSYEQYF.

This clonotype was detected many times. The chain has TRBV29-1 and TRBJ2-3, with TRBD2 matching over 7 bases. The trim removed 6 bases at V and 4 bases at J, leaving 7 bases unmatched. Germline CDR1 and CDR2: SQVTM and ANQGSEA. This CDR3 is built from 13 residues. CDR3 sequence (DNA): TGCAGCGTCGCAGCGGGGAACCCAGATACGCAGTATTTT. Translation: CSVAAGNPDTQYF.

This clonotype was recorded at least ten times. The chain couples TRBV19 to TRBJ1-5; possibly TRBD1 for D (5 bases). The CDR3 is 17 residues long. Germline CDR1 and CDR2: LNHDA and SQIVND (reference sequence). The V end was cut by 2 bases, the J end by 0 bases, with 14 bases between. CDR3 region: CASSISGGPYSNQPQHF. The CDR3 DNA sequence: TGTGCCAGTAGTATATCTGGGGGACCTTATAGCAATCAGCCCCAGCATTTT.

This clonotype was counted ten times or more. The CDR3 nucleotides are TGTGCCAGCAGCCCAGACAGGGGGGGGAGCACAGATACGCAGTATTTT. Translation: CASSPDRGGSTDTQYF. The J gene is TRBJ2-3, the V gene TRBV3-1, with 9 bases that match TRBD1. Trimming cost V 4 bases and J 0 bases; bases outside gene matches: 5. CDR1 is LGHDT, CDR2 YNNKEL, per germline (reference sequence). The length of the CDR3 is 16 residues.

Remarks on this clonotype: This sequence may be a read error, since a much larger clone differs from it by one base. The gene calls are TRBV27 and TRBJ1-5; D gene ambiguous. The CDR3 loop spans 14 amino acids. From germline, CDR1 is MNHEY and CDR2 SMNVEV (reference sequence). CDR3 region: CAGSLGVPNQPQHF. The CDR3, as DNA: TGTGCCGGCAGTTTAGGCGTTCCTAATCAGCCCCAGCATTTT.

This clonotype was observed a handful of times. DNA of the CDR3: TGCGCCAGCAGCCAAGATCGCATATCAGACCCCTACGAGCAGTACTTC. Translating gives CASSQDRISDPYEQYF. The V and J genes are TRBV4-1 and TRBJ2-7; unclear D gene. The CDR3 contains 16 residues. V was clipped by 0 bases and J by 2 bases, with 14 bases between them. Germline values: CDR1 MGHRA, CDR2 YSYEKL.

This clonotype was observed a handful of times. The chain combines TRBV28 with TRBJ2-1; 8 bases line up with TRBD2. This CDR3 contains 16 residues. After removal of 6 bases from V and 8 bases from J, the junction contained 15 bases not matched to a gene. CDR1 is MDHEN and CDR2 is SYDVKM in the germline V gene. CDR3 sequence reads: CASSPSGTRVWDEQFF. The CDR3 DNA follows: TGTGCCAGCAGCCCCAGCGGGACTAGGGTTTGGGATGAGCAGTTCTTC. Full variable domain (remainder filled in from reference TRBV28 and TRBJ2-1): DVKVTQSSRYLVKRTGEKVFLECVQDMDHENMFWYRQDPGLGLRLIYFSYDVKMKEKGDIPEGYSVSREKKERFSLILESASTNQTSMYLCASSPSGTRVWDEQFFGPGTRLTVL.

This clonotype was found a few times. V is TRBV12-3 or TRBV12-4 and J is TRBJ2-1; 7 positions match TRBD1. V lost 6 bases to trimming and J lost 0 bases; unmatched junction nucleotides: 5. The length of the CDR3 is 15 residues. The CDR3 DNA reads as TGTGCCAGCAGAACAGACAGGGACTCCTACAATGAGCAGTTCTTC. Translating gives CASRTDRDSYNEQFF.

The chain links TRBV6-5 to TRBJ1-2; D is possibly TRBD1 (6 bases). The CDR3 consists of 17 residues. The V end lost 0 bases, the J end lost 1 base, and 15 bases lay between the germline ends. Germline CDR1 is MNHEY and CDR2 is SVGAGI. The CDR3 sequence: CASSYSRGAWGNYGYTF. The CDR3 DNA is TGTGCCAGCAGTTACTCGAGGGGGGCTTGGGGTAACTATGGCTACACCTTC.

This clonotype was seen at least ten times. The chain has TRBV9 and TRBJ1-1; TRBD1 agrees at 11 bases. The length of the CDR3 is 15 residues. The germline gives CDR1 SGDLS, CDR2 YYNGEE. J lost 6 bases, V lost 2 bases, and 6 bases had no gene match. CDR3 sequence: CASSVGTGGIAEAFF. The CDR3 DNA reads TGTGCCAGCAGCGTGGGGACAGGGGGAATCGCTGAAGCTTTCTTT.